These T cell receptor beta chains were read from a single sample in a study of cytomegalovirus exposure and HLA in healthy donors. Sequencing used immunoSEQ multiplex PCR; TCRdb keeps in-frame clones, though not all of them. Counted here are roughly 26,000 clones, about 70% occurring once; the ten biggest clones make up 4.4%. Sequencing used PBMCs. The source of these receptors is a woman between 50 and 59 years old in good health and CMV-seronegative. The CDR3 runs from the conserved cysteine through the conserved F or W. The order of the fields is D gene, J gene, V gene, clone size, CDR3 protein, CDR3 DNA. D genes are given only for firm matches. Clone sizes are given selectively: once, few, many, or a class where the clone is expanded.

D gene: TRBD2; J gene: TRBJ2-7; V gene: TRBV7-9; clone size: -; CDR3 protein: CASSPRRGVSEQYF; CDR3 DNA: TGTGCCAGCAGCCCCCGACGGGGGGTAAGCGAGCAGTACTTC
D gene: -; J gene: TRBJ1-1; V gene: TRBV2; clone size: -; CDR3 protein: CASSEEGVGGTEAFF; CDR3 DNA: TGTGCCAGCAGTGAAGAAGGCGTAGGAGGAACTGAAGCTTTCTTT
D gene: -; J gene: TRBJ1-4; V gene: TRBV14; clone size: -; CDR3 protein: CASSHSTNEKLFF; CDR3 DNA: TGTGCCAGCAGCCATTCGACTAATGAAAAACTGTTTTTT
D gene: -; J gene: TRBJ1-1; V gene: TRBV5-1; clone size: few; CDR3 protein: CASSHGQYTEAFF; CDR3 DNA: TGCGCCAGCAGCCACGGACAGTACACTGAAGCTTTCTTT
D gene: TRBD1; J gene: TRBJ1-1; V gene: TRBV7-6; clone size: -; CDR3 protein: CASSLAGQVSEAFF; CDR3 DNA: TGTGCCAGCAGCTTAGCTGGACAGGTATCTGAAGCTTTCTTT
D gene: TRBD2; J gene: TRBJ2-7; V gene: TRBV15; clone size: once; CDR3 protein: CATSTRLAGDEQYF; CDR3 DNA: TGTGCCACCAGCACCCGACTAGCGGGGGACGAGCAGTACTTC
D gene: TRBD1; J gene: TRBJ2-2; V gene: TRBV5-1; clone size: -; CDR3 protein: CASSVGQGVGELFF; CDR3 DNA: TGCGCCAGCAGCGTGGGACAGGGGGTCGGGGAGCTGTTTTTT
D gene: -; J gene: TRBJ1-5; V gene: TRBV5-1; clone size: -; CDR3 protein: CASSLDSGDGQPQHF; CDR3 DNA: TGCGCCAGCAGCTTGGATTCAGGGGACGGCCAGCCCCAGCATTTT
D gene: -; J gene: TRBJ1-3; V gene: TRBV9; clone size: -; CDR3 protein: CASSQGSGNTIYF; CDR3 DNA: TGTGCCAGCAGCCAGGGCTCTGGAAACACCATATATTTT
D gene: -; J gene: TRBJ1-2; V gene: TRBV7-8; clone size: -; CDR3 protein: CASSLELKSGYTF; CDR3 DNA: TGTGCCAGCAGCTTAGAGCTGAAAAGTGGCTACACCTTC